Sequencing of this T cell receptor beta chain was carried out in a study of blood T cell repertoires in COVID-19. Study information: The United States, Italy and Spain supplied acute and convalescent COVID-19 samples. The analysed material was cDNA or gDNA that came from T cells, B-cell-depleted T cells, or PBMCs.

From germline, CDR1 is LNHDA and CDR2 SQIVND (reference sequence). V was trimmed by 0 bases and J by 4 bases, leaving 16 bases between them. The CDR3 loop spans 16 amino acids. In the authors' methods: Amplifying reference gene primers gave estimates of nucleated cell counts. Repertoires were generated with immunoSEQ multiplex PCR, while TCRdb's copy carries only in-frame clones and drops some. That table is the source of V, J and clone size, and D and trimming were worked out from the DNA. The table records about 240,000 clones, 86% of them present only once. This chain joins TRBV19 and TRBJ2-7; D is possibly TRBD1 (6 bases). Specimen: peripheral blood. The receptor's source is a man aged 60-69 years with acute or convalescent COVID-19. In nucleotides, the CDR3 is TGTGCCAGTAGTATAGATCTATTCAGGGGTGGGTACGAGCAGTACTTC. Protein: CASSIDLFRGGYEQYF.